This entry lists 24 T cell receptor beta chains sequenced from one sample in a study of blood T cell repertoires in COVID-19. TCRdb's copy holds only in-frame clones and misses some; the assay was immunoSEQ multiplex PCR. This table has about 200,000 clones, under 90% appearing once. Material: peripheral blood. The receptors come from a man over 45 with acute or convalescent COVID-19.

The CDR3 DNA sequence: TGCAGCGTGCCGGGACAGGTCTTTCCCTACGAGCAGTACTTC. Translated: CSVPGQVFPYEQYF. This sequence joins TRBV29-1 and TRBJ2-7; 8 bases are a match to TRBD1. With V trimmed by 6 bases and J by 2 bases, 9 bases remained unmatched. There are 14 residues in the CDR3. Germline assignment: CDR1 SQVTM and CDR2 ANQGSEA.

This clone was picked up one time. The rearrangement uses TRBV10-3 and TRBJ1-1; D unclear. This CDR3 is 11 amino acids long. Deletions cut 5 bases from V and 4 bases from J, with 5 bases between. Germline loops: CDR1 ENHRY, CDR2 SYGVKD. DNA for the CDR3: TGTGCCATCAGTCTGAGCACTGAAGCTTTCTTT. Its protein product is CAISLSTEAFF.

This sequence joins TRBV19 and TRBJ2-3; 7 bases fit TRBD2. The junction had 9 bases not matched to a gene; V was cut back by 7 bases and J by 2 bases. There are 15 residues in the CDR3. CDR1 is LNHDA, CDR2 SQIVND, per germline (reference sequence). CDR3 DNA: TGTGCCAGTACCCCGCGGGAGAGGGACACAGATACGCAGTATTTT. It translates to CASTPRERDTDTQYF.

The chain employs TRBV14 and TRBJ2-7; 8 bases fit TRBD1. CDR3 size: 16 residues. The J segment lost 3 bases and the V segment lost 1 base, leaving 8 bases of the junction unmatched. CDR1 is SGHDN, CDR2 FVKESK, per germline. CDR3 protein: CASSQGSGTGIYEQYF. For the CDR3, the DNA is TGTGCCAGCAGCCAAGGATCCGGGACAGGCATCTACGAGCAGTACTTC.

The genes are TRBV7-3 and TRBJ1-6; perhaps TRBD1 as D (6 bases). The V end lost 2 bases, the J end lost 12 bases, and 17 bases lay between the germline ends. Germline V gives CDR1 SGHTA, CDR2 FQGTGA. This CDR3 comprises 15 residues. The CDR3: CASSLPTTGLRPLHF. Written as DNA, the CDR3 is TGTGCCAGCAGCTTACCCACGACAGGCTTGAGACCCCTCCACTTT. The full variable domain, completed using reference TRBV7-3 and TRBJ1-6, is GAGVSQTPSNKVTEKGKYVELRCDPISGHTALYWYRQSLGQGPEFLIYFQGTGAADDSGLPNDRFFAVRPEGSVSTLKIQRTERGDSAVYLCASSLPTTGLRPLHFGNGTRLTVT.

As DNA, the CDR3 is TGTGCCAGCAGTCCGGGGGGTTCACAAGAGACCCAGTACTTC. This codes for CASSPGGSQETQYF. The rearrangement joins TRBV6-1 to TRBJ2-5; 7 nucleotides agree with TRBD2. This CDR3 comprises 14 residues. CDR1 and CDR2 from the germline V gene are MNHNS and SASEGT. V was clipped by 5 bases and J by 2 bases; unmatched bases: 5.

The chain combines TRBV19 with TRBJ1-5, with D perhaps TRBD1 (5 bases). V lost 1 base, J lost 3 bases, and 7 bases lay in between. Germline loops: CDR1 LNHDA, CDR2 SQIVND (reference sequence). The CDR3 has 14 residues. The chain's CDR3 is CASSIGQNNQPQHF. The CDR3 DNA reads TGTGCCAGTAGTATAGGACAGAACAATCAGCCCCAGCATTTT.

CDR3 in DNA: TGTGCCAGCAGCTTGAAACCGGGCTCTGGAAACACCATATATTTT. The encoded protein is CASSLKPGSGNTIYF. This sequence joins TRBV5-6 and TRBJ1-3; no firm D call. Germline V gene data show CDR1 as SGHDT and CDR2 as YYEEEE. The length of the CDR3 is 15 residues. Trimming took off 1 base at V and 0 bases at J, with 8 bases between the two ends.

The rearrangement uses TRBV5-1 and TRBJ2-3; D may be TRBD2 (6 bases). Trimming took off 4 bases at V and 0 bases at J, with 12 bases between the two ends. CDR3 length equals 15 residues. Germline CDR1 reads SGHRS; CDR2 reads YFSETQ. CDR3 nucleotides: TGCGCCAGCAGCAGGTCCGGGACTAGCACAGATACGCAGTATTTT. Protein sequence: CASSRSGTSTDTQYF.

V usage is TRBV6-1 and J usage is TRBJ2-1; D is perhaps TRBD2 (6 bases). Trimming shortened V by 2 bases and J by 7 bases, and 18 bases separated the two germline ends. CDR3 length: 16 amino acids. Germline lookup yields CDR1 MNHNS and CDR2 SASEGT. CDR3 in DNA: TGTGCCAGCAGTGAAAACATTCCCCGGGAGATGAATGAGCAGTTCTTC. Its translation is CASSENIPREMNEQFF.

The chain joins TRBV5-1 to TRBJ1-4, with D tentatively TRBD1 (5 bases). CDR1 is SGHRS and CDR2 is YFSETQ in the germline V gene. Trimming cost V 2 bases and J 0 bases, with 14 bases left between them. The CDR3 runs to 17 residues. This CDR3 is CASSFGGTLTTNEKLFF. The DNA of the CDR3 is TGCGCCAGCAGCTTTGGTGGGACTTTAACAACTAATGAAAAACTGTTTTTT.

V usage is TRBV30 and J usage is TRBJ1-6; possibly TRBD1 for D (6 bases). Germline V gives CDR1 GTSNPN, CDR2 SVGIG (reference sequence). V was cut by 6 bases and J by 11 bases, with 14 bases left in between. The CDR3 length is 12 residues. Here the CDR3 reads CACDTGPPPLHF. The CDR3, as DNA: TGTGCCTGTGATACAGGGCCACCACCCCTCCACTTT.

Only one count was recorded for this clone. The chain recombines TRBV5-1 with TRBJ2-2, with a possible D match to TRBD1 (6 bases). Per the germline V gene, CDR1 is SGHRS and CDR2 is YFSETQ. The CDR3 contains 14 residues. Trimming took off 4 bases at V and 4 bases at J, with 11 bases between the two ends. Here the CDR3 reads CASSPPRGTGELFF. CDR3 nucleotides: TGCGCCAGCAGCCCCCCCAGGGGCACCGGGGAGCTGTTTTTT.

This clone came up a few times. The chain uses TRBV3-1 (or the pseudogene TRBV3-2) and TRBJ1-6; 9 bases are a match to TRBD1. The CDR3 length is 14 residues. Germline CDR1 LGHDT, CDR2 YNNKEL (reference sequence). V dropped 6 bases and J dropped 10; count of bases not matched to a gene: 7. The CDR3 spells CASSTGGAASPLHF. CDR3 sequence (DNA): TGTGCCAGCAGTACAGGGGGCGCAGCCTCACCCCTCCACTTT.

This chain uses TRBV6-4 with TRBJ1-2; TRBD1 is a possible D gene (5 bases). V lost 1 base, J lost 7 bases, and 13 bases lay in between. Looked up from germline, CDR1 is MRHNA and CDR2 is SNTAGT. The CDR3 extends over 14 amino acids. CDR3: CASSDYGGRSGYTF. DNA for the CDR3: TGTGCCAGCAGTGACTACGGGGGTAGAAGTGGCTACACCTTC.

This chain uses TRBV5-1 with TRBJ1-1, with no clear D. V gave up 7 bases and J gave up 0 bases, with 16 bases separating them. CDR3 length equals 15 residues. The germline gives CDR1 SGHRS, CDR2 YFSETQ. CDR3 DNA sequence: TGCGCCAGCCGCGTCGGTACCCTCATGAACACTGAAGCTTTCTTT. Translated, it gives CASRVGTLMNTEAFF.

This chain links TRBV29-1 with TRBJ1-1; no clear D gene. Trimming took 5 bases from V and 0 from J, leaving 13 bases between them. Germline V gives CDR1 SQVTM, CDR2 ANQGSEA. The CDR3 length is 14 residues. The CDR3 loop reads CSVSGLTLNTEAFF. In nucleotides, the CDR3 is TGCAGCGTTTCCGGACTGACCTTGAACACTGAAGCTTTCTTT. Complete variable domain (other parts from reference TRBV29-1 and TRBJ1-1): SAVISQKPSRDICQRGTSLTIQCQVDSQVTMMFWYRQQPGQSLTLIATANQGSEATYESGFVIDKFPISRPNLTFSTLTVSNMSPEDSSIYLCSVSGLTLNTEAFFGQGTRLTVV.

The V gene is TRBV14, the J gene TRBJ1-4; D gene ambiguous. Germline V gene sequence: CDR1 SGHDN, CDR2 FVKESK. The CDR3 covers 14 residues. Trimming took 4 bases from V and 5 from J, leaving 11 bases between them. The CDR3 sequence: CASSRQSLNEKLFF. Here the CDR3 DNA reads TGTGCCAGCAGCCGTCAAAGCCTGAATGAAAAACTGTTTTTT.

This rearrangement joins TRBV5-4 to TRBJ1-1, with 8 nucleotides matching TRBD1. The CDR3 is 15 residues long. Germline values: CDR1 SGHNT, CDR2 YYREEE (reference sequence). The J segment lost 5 bases and the V segment lost 2 bases, leaving 8 bases of the junction unmatched. CDR3 bases: TGTGCCAGCAGCTTCCAGGACAGGGTGGATACTGAAGCTTTCTTT. Its translation is CASSFQDRVDTEAFF. The full variable domain, its missing parts supplied by reference TRBV5-4 and TRBJ1-1, is ETGVTQSPTHLIKTRGQQVTLRCSSQSGHNTVSWYQQALGQGPQFIFQYYREEENGRGNFPPRFSGLQFPNYSSELNVNALELDDSALYLCASSFQDRVDTEAFFGQGTRLTVV.

This CDR3 is CASSFRGDYGYTF. The CDR3, as DNA: TGTGCCAGTAGTTTCAGGGGGGACTATGGCTACACCTTC. The chain is built from TRBV19 and TRBJ1-2; TRBD1 matches at 7 bases. J gave up 3 bases and V 5 bases, and 3 bases lay outside the gene matches. CDR1 is LNHDA, CDR2 SQIVND, per germline (reference sequence). The CDR3 has 13 residues.

The gene calls are TRBV30 and TRBJ1-1; the D gene is possibly TRBD1 (5 bases). The V end was cut by 3 bases, the J end by 0 bases, with 11 bases between. The germline V gene encodes CDR1 GTSNPN and CDR2 SVGIG (reference sequence). This CDR3 is built from 14 residues. CDR3 bases: TGTGCCTGGAGGAGGAGGGGCATGAACACTGAAGCTTTCTTT. Translation: CAWRRRGMNTEAFF.

This chain joins TRBV18 and TRBJ1-2, with 9 nucleotides matching TRBD1. This CDR3 is built from 15 residues. Germline CDR1 and CDR2: KGHSH and LQKENI. V lost 4 bases to trimming and J lost 8 bases; unmatched junction nucleotides: 11. The CDR3 here is CASSRVQGAAWGYTF. In DNA form, the CDR3 reads TGTGCCAGCTCACGGGTACAGGGGGCCGCTTGGGGCTACACCTTC.

The CDR3 here is CASSTPAGGARNQPQHF. The CDR3 DNA sequence: TGTGCCAGCAGCACCCCCGCGGGAGGCGCCCGCAATCAGCCCCAGCATTTT. J is TRBJ1-5 and V is TRBV21-1. TRBV21-1 is deemed a pseudogene. The CDR3 sequence is 17 residues long.

CDR3 nucleotides: TGCGCCAGCAGCCAAGAGCCGGGACAGGCCAGAGGTGGCTACACCTTC. It encodes CASSQEPGQARGGYTF. J is TRBJ1-2 and V is TRBV4-1; 8 bases line up with TRBD1. Germline lookup yields CDR1 MGHRA and CDR2 YSYEKL. CDR3 length equals 16 residues. Trimming removed 0 bases from V and 7 bases from J; junction bases left unmatched: 10.